The 18 T cell receptor beta chains presented below share a single source sample, sequenced in a study of blood T cell repertoires in COVID-19. Profiled with immunoSEQ multiplex PCR; TCRdb holds only in-frame clones, not every one. The table lists 95,000 or so clones, about 80% of them singletons, with 20% to 25% in the top ten. What was sequenced was peripheral blood. The receptor set was obtained from a human donor in a cohort sampled during active COVID-19.

This clone was picked up a small number of times. The V call is TRBV3-1 (or the pseudogene TRBV3-2), the J call TRBJ1-1, with D unresolved. The CDR3 consists of 14 residues. Germline-derived CDR1 and CDR2 are LGHDT and YNNKEL (reference sequence). Trimming pared 3 bases from V and 0 bases from J, leaving 8 bases between. Written as DNA, the CDR3 is TGTGCCAGCAGCCAGACGGGGTTGAACACTGAAGCTTTCTTT. Translated, it gives CASSQTGLNTEAFF.

This clone was seen a single time. CDR3 coding DNA: TGCAGTGCTAGTCTGGGACAGGTCCCATACGAGCAGTACTTC. Translating gives CSASLGQVPYEQYF. The chain combines TRBV20-1 with TRBJ2-7; 8 bases agree with TRBD1. Per germline, CDR1 DFQATT and CDR2 SNEGSKA (reference sequence). The length of the CDR3 is 14 residues. With 3 bases clipped from V and 4 bases from J, the junction kept 8 bases outside the gene matches.

In its sample, this clone was seen a few times. This sequence joins TRBV28 and TRBJ2-3, with 7 bases identical to TRBD2. Germline V gene sequence: CDR1 MDHEN, CDR2 SYDVKM. This CDR3 has 13 amino acids. Losses at the gene ends were 8 bases for V and 6 bases for J; bases not matched to a gene: 8. The CDR3 loop is CASDSGIPDTQYF. In DNA, the CDR3 is TGTGCCAGCGACAGCGGGATCCCTGATACGCAGTATTTT.

The chain has TRBV5-1 and TRBJ2-7; TRBD2 aligns across 12 bases. CDR1 is SGHRS, CDR2 YFSETQ, per germline. J lost 6 bases, V lost 0 bases, and 4 bases had no gene match. The CDR3 contains 15 residues. Here the CDR3 reads CASSLALAGGAEQYF. As DNA, the CDR3 is TGCGCCAGCAGCTTGGCCCTAGCGGGAGGGGCCGAGCAGTACTTC.

The chain uses TRBV3-1 (or the pseudogene TRBV3-2) and TRBJ1-5; weak D call: TRBD1 (5 bases). This CDR3 spans 16 amino acids. The V gene lost 4 bases and the J gene lost 6 bases, with 19 bases spanning the gap. CDR1 and CDR2 from the germline V gene are LGHDT and YNNKEL (reference sequence). For the CDR3, the DNA is TGTGCCAGCAGCCCGAAAAGCGGGGTCGGGGGTCAGCCCCAGCATTTT. It specifies CASSPKSGVGGQPQHF.

The chain couples TRBV7-9 to TRBJ2-3; a possible D gene is TRBD2 (6 bases). The CDR3 sequence is 16 residues long. With 1 base removed from V and 5 bases from J, the gap between germline ends came to 16 bases. The germline V gene has CDR1 SEHNR and CDR2 FQNEAQ (reference sequence). The CDR3 nucleotides read TGTGCCAGCAGCTTAGGATTAGCCGGGAGCGGAGATACGCAGTATTTT. Protein: CASSLGLAGSGDTQYF.

The chain couples TRBV10-1 to TRBJ2-3; 10 bases map to TRBD2. The germline CDR1 and CDR2 sequences are WNHNN and SYGVQD (reference sequence). Germline trimming cut 6 bases from V and 1 base from J; bases unmatched to any gene: 4. CDR3 length equals 15 residues. The CDR3 DNA follows: TGCGCCAGCAGCCCCGGGACTAGCGGCACAGATACGCAGTATTTT. It encodes CASSPGTSGTDTQYF.

V usage is TRBV4-1 and J usage is TRBJ1-1; D not resolved. CDR3 length equals 18 residues. CDR1 is MGHRA and CDR2 is YSYEKL in the germline V gene. Trimming left V 5 bases short and J 0 bases short, with 22 bases between. The DNA for the CDR3 is TGCGCCAGCAGCTTACAAGAGACCCGCAGGTCCATGAACACTGAAGCTTTCTTT. Its protein is CASSLQETRRSMNTEAFF.

The chain has TRBV9 and TRBJ2-7; TRBD1 matches at 9 bases. Germline V lookup: CDR1 SGDLS, CDR2 YYNGEE. The V and J ends lost 3 bases and 6 bases, in that order; junction bases with no gene match: 7. This CDR3 is built from 14 residues. CDR3 DNA sequence: TGTGCCAGCAGCGCCGGGACAGGGACTCGCGAGCAGTACTTC. Translated: CASSAGTGTREQYF.

V is TRBV24-1 and J is TRBJ2-4; D uncertain. V was clipped by 11 bases and J by 9 bases, with 16 bases between them. The CDR3 covers 12 residues. The V gene's germline CDR1 is KGHDR and CDR2 SFDVKD. CDR3 sequence: CARLATESIQYF. For the CDR3, the DNA is TGTGCCAGACTGGCAACCGAATCCATTCAGTACTTC.

This clone has more than one count but fewer than ten. The genes are TRBV9 and TRBJ1-3; TRBD1 matches 7 bases. V lost 5 bases, J lost 0 bases, and 8 bases stayed unmatched. The germline V gene encodes CDR1 SGDLS and CDR2 YYNGEE. CDR3 length equals 16 residues. The DNA for the CDR3 is TGTGCCAGCAGTAACAGGGGTCGAGTCTCTGGAAACACCATATATTTT. Its translation is CASSNRGRVSGNTIYF.

Of note for this clone: The junction shows a germline mismatch at one end, possibly a read error. This chain links TRBV10-3 with TRBJ2-7; D might be TRBD2 (5 bases). The CDR3 is made up of 12 amino acids. The V gene's germline CDR1 is ENHRY and CDR2 SYGVKD. Written as DNA, the CDR3 is TGTGCCATCAGTGAAGAGCGGACCGAGGAGTACTTC. It specifies CAISEERTEEYF.

This chain connects TRBV6-1 to TRBJ1-6, with 7 bases lining up with TRBD1. The CDR3 sequence is 16 residues long. Losses at the gene ends were 2 bases for V and 5 bases for J; bases not matched to a gene: 6. Germline V CDR1 and CDR2: MNHNS, SASEGT. In nucleotides, the CDR3 is TGTGCCAGCAGTGAAAGGACAGGCGGTGATAATTCACCCCTCCACTTT. Protein: CASSERTGGDNSPLHF.

This chain connects TRBV18 to TRBJ1-2, with D hard to call. V shed 3 bases and J shed 4 bases, with 15 bases lying between them. CDR3 length equals 15 residues. Germline CDR1 KGHSH, CDR2 LQKENI. CDR3 nucleotides: TGTGCCAGCTCACCGGAGATTTACAACACCTATGGCTACACCTTC. It encodes CASSPEIYNTYGYTF.

J is TRBJ2-7 and V is TRBV5-6, with a possible D match to TRBD1 (5 bases). Trimming cost V 2 bases and J 2 bases, with 17 bases left between them. This CDR3 region has 16 residues. Germline CDR1 is SGHDT and CDR2 is YYEEEE. CDR3 sequence (DNA): TGTGCCAGCAGCTTAAGACAGAGTAATTACGCCTACGAGCAGTACTTC. This codes for CASSLRQSNYAYEQYF.

The chain couples TRBV7-2 to TRBJ1-2; D gene uncertain. V was pared by 3 bases and J by 0 bases, with 8 bases between. Germline CDR1 reads SGHTA; CDR2 reads FQGNSA. The CDR3 runs to 14 residues. CDR3 amino acids: CASSFNSPNYGYTF. In DNA, the CDR3 is TGTGCCAGCAGCTTTAACAGCCCTAACTATGGCTACACCTTC. The full variable domain, completed using reference TRBV7-2 and TRBJ1-2, is GAGVSQSPSNKVTEKGKDVELRCDPISGHTALYWYRQSLGQGLEFLIYFQGNSAPDKSGLPSDRFSAERTGGSVSTLTIQRTQQEDSAVYLCASSFNSPNYGYTFGSGTRLTVV.

CDR3 DNA sequence: TGTGCCAGCAGCTTGGGACTAGCGGGAATTGGGGATACGCAGTATTTT. Its protein product is CASSLGLAGIGDTQYF. This chain joins TRBV7-9 and TRBJ2-3; 13 bases are shared with TRBD2. V was pared by 3 bases and J by 6 bases, with 6 bases of the junction left unmatched. The germline V gene has CDR1 SEHNR and CDR2 FQNEAQ (reference sequence). The CDR3 spans 16 residues.

The V gene is TRBV1, the J gene TRBJ2-5; TRBD2, the D gene given by the table, was not confirmed from the DNA. TRBV1 is a documented pseudogene. This CDR3 has 16 residues. The CDR3 region is CTSSQDGIKGRETQYF. The CDR3 nucleotides read TGCACCAGCAGCCAAGACGGGATAAAAGGACGAGAGACCCAGTACTTC.